This T cell receptor beta chain was captured by sequencing in a study of T cell changes during pregnancy in multiple sclerosis. Clones were read by immunoSEQ multiplex PCR, and TCRdb kept only the in-frame ones, dropping some. Among over 90,000 clones listed, 90% were seen once. This sequence was found in a female donor in good health, enrolled as a control in a pregnancy study. The sample in question was peripheral blood, obtained in the second trimester of pregnancy.

The CDR3 region has the DNA TGCGCCAGCAGTGTAACGGGAAGCACCGGGGAGCTGTTTTTT. Its translation: CASSVTGSTGELFF. V and J are TRBV10-2 and TRBJ2-2, with TRBD2 as a possible D gene (5 bases). The germline V and J ends were trimmed by 4 bases and 4 bases, with 10 bases remaining between them. The germline gives CDR1 WSHSY, CDR2 SAAADI. The CDR3 loop spans 14 amino acids.